This T cell receptor (beta chain) was sequenced in a study of blood T cells in healthy people across ages. On this clonotype: Its antigen is as yet unknown.

Looked up from germline, CDR1 is SGHTA and CDR2 is FQGNSA. This CDR3 region has 17 residues. V lost 3 bases to trimming and J lost 1 base, with 16 bases between them. Study-wide points: While age rose, TCR beta diversity per million T cells dropped in a roughly linear way. Diversity estimates from one million T cells were considered underestimates.

A second PCR, run for about 7 to 11 cycles, used a sample-barcoded 5' primer plus a J-beta primer mix. A template-switch adaptor with 12 random nucleotides tagged each cDNA molecule. TCRdb reprocessed the 5' RACE reads via MiXCR and lists one record per CDR3 protein. The sample gives hundreds of thousands of distinct CDR3 sequences, 32% of which show up once; 15% to 17% is in the top ten. V gene TRBV7-2 combines with J gene TRBJ1-5; maybe TRBD1 (5 bases). Sequencing used blood. This sequence originates from an elderly woman in good health. CDR3 sequence reads: CASSFFQGRTSNQPQHF. The CDR3 coding sequence is TGTGCCAGCAGCTTTTTCCAGGGACGGACGAGCAATCAGCCCCAGCATTTT.